These 29 T cell receptor beta chains share one sample of origin, sequenced in a study of CD8 T cells in ankylosing spondylitis (dated by TCRdb to between 2016 and 2019). Libraries were built with 5' RACE. Sequencing used an Illumina HiSeq 2500. The public reads were reprocessed in TCRdb via fastp at Q25 and MiXCR, keeping in-frame beta chains. Rows with a matching CDR3 protein are joined into one entry that keeps the most common DNA and genes. For this sample there are some 290,000 distinct CDR3 sequences; 20% appear just once. The leading ten clones occupy 7.5% to 9.5% of the sample. The material sequenced was blood, either unsorted or a sorted T cell fraction (not recorded which). These receptors originate from a male donor with ankylosing spondylitis or in good health (not recorded which).

The sample holds a few counts of this clonotype. The CDR3 sequence: CSARTAGSIGELFF. The DNA for the CDR3 is TGCAGTGCTCGGACAGCGGGGTCAATCGGGGAGCTGTTTTTT. The gene calls are TRBV20-1 and TRBJ2-2; tentative D call: TRBD2 (7 bases). Germline loops: CDR1 DFQATT, CDR2 SNEGSKA (reference sequence). Trimming cost V 5 bases and J 7 bases, with 17 bases left between them. CDR3 size: 14 residues.

This clonotype was recorded many times. The J gene is TRBJ2-7, the V gene TRBV2; D not resolved. The ends were cut back, 5 bases at V and 7 bases at J, with 9 bases in the middle. The CDR3 loop spans 11 amino acids. Germline loops: CDR1 SNHLY, CDR2 FYNNEI. The CDR3 coding sequence is TGTGCCAGCAGTCCTGAATTGGAGCAGTACGTC. Translating it yields CASSPELEQYV.

This clonotype was counted once. V usage is TRBV29-1 and J usage is TRBJ2-1, with 7 bases aligning to TRBD1. The CDR3 length is 12 residues. V lost 3 bases and J lost 12; bases outside the gene matches: 8. Germline V gene lookup returns CDR1 SQVTM and CDR2 ANQGSEA. CDR3 nucleotides: TGCAGCGTTGACAGGACAGGCTATGCGCAGTTCTTC. Protein sequence: CSVDRTGYAQFF.

This chain connects TRBV12-3 or TRBV12-4 to TRBJ2-3; TRBD2 aligns across 11 bases. The CDR3 is made up of 15 amino acids. V dropped 10 bases and J dropped 5; count of bases not matched to a gene: 11. Here the CDR3 reads CATAMTSGARDTQYF. Here the CDR3 DNA reads TGTGCCACCGCAATGACTAGCGGGGCGAGAGATACGCAGTATTTT.

The chain joins TRBV6-1 to TRBJ1-1; D not certain. Trimming took 2 bases from V and 1 from J, leaving 8 bases between them. Germline CDR1 MNHNS, CDR2 SASEGT. This CDR3 has 14 amino acids. The CDR3 region is CASSEIGANTEAFF. As DNA, the CDR3 is TGTGCCAGCAGTGAAATAGGAGCGAACACTGAAGCTTTCTTT.

This clonotype was detected only a few times. The rearrangement uses TRBV5-1 and TRBJ2-5, with 7 bases identical to TRBD2. The V segment lost 6 bases and the J segment 5 bases; nucleotides outside the gene matches: 13. From germline, CDR1 is SGHRS and CDR2 YFSETQ. The CDR3 loop spans 15 amino acids. The CDR3 loop is CASTLWASGSETQYF. In DNA form, the CDR3 reads TGCGCCAGCACCCTGTGGGCTAGCGGAAGTGAGACCCAGTACTTC.

The V gene is TRBV7-8, the J gene TRBJ2-1; no reliable D call. V was shortened by 5 bases and J by 4 bases, with 18 bases between the two germline ends. This CDR3 has 16 amino acids. Per the germline V gene, CDR1 is SGHVS and CDR2 is FQNEAQ. CDR3 nucleotides: TGTGCCAGCAGCCACCGGCGCGAAATTAGGTACAATGAGCAGTTCTTC. Encoded protein: CASSHRREIRYNEQFF.

The chain couples TRBV2 to TRBJ1-2; TRBD1 aligns across 8 bases. The CDR3 runs 14 residues. Germline CDR1 is SNHLY and CDR2 is FYNNEI. Germline trimming cut 3 bases from V and 4 bases from J; bases unmatched to any gene: 4. CDR3 sequence: CASSDTGGSYGYTF. DNA of the CDR3: TGTGCCAGCAGTGATACAGGGGGTAGCTATGGCTACACCTTC. Full variable domain (outside the CDR3, taken from reference TRBV2 and TRBJ1-2): EPEVTQTPSHQVTQMGQEVILRCVPISNHLYFYWYRQILGQKVEFLVSFYNNEISEKSEIFDDQFSVERPDGSNFTLKIRSTKLEDSAMYFCASSDTGGSYGYTFGSGTRLTVV.

This clonotype was found many times. This chain connects TRBV20-1 to TRBJ2-7; 9 nucleotides line up with TRBD1. Germline V gene data show CDR1 as DFQATT and CDR2 as SNEGSKA (reference sequence). The CDR3 is made up of 14 amino acids. V gave up 4 bases and J gave up 2 bases; unmatched junction bases: 6. CDR3 residues: CSATPGQGTYEQYV. In DNA form, the CDR3 reads TGCAGTGCTACGCCGGGACAGGGCACCTACGAGCAGTACGTC.

This clonotype has only a few counts. The chain employs TRBV7-3 and TRBJ2-3; 7 positions agree with TRBD2. Germline CDR1 and CDR2: SGHTA and FQGTGA. The CDR3 extends over 17 amino acids. With 5 bases clipped from V and 0 bases from J, the junction kept 11 bases outside the gene matches. The CDR3 sequence: CASSARASGTSTDTQYF. The CDR3 region has the DNA TGTGCCAGCAGCGCCCGGGCTAGCGGAACTAGCACAGATACGCAGTATTTT.

In this sample, this clonotype turned up a few times. The chain employs TRBV7-4 and TRBJ2-1; the D gene is possibly TRBD1 (7 bases). CDR1 is SGHVT and CDR2 is SQSDAQ in the germline V gene. The germline V and J ends were trimmed by 5 bases and 6 bases, with 23 bases remaining between them. CDR3 length equals 17 residues. The CDR3 here is CASSPPGQEGGFNEQFF. CDR3 sequence (DNA): TGTGCCAGCAGCCCGCCCGGACAGGAGGGGGGTTTCAATGAGCAGTTCTTC. The variable domain in full, completed from reference TRBV7-4 and TRBJ2-1, reads GAGVSQSPRYKVAKRGRDVALRCDSISGHVTLYWYRQTLGQGSEVLTYSQSDAQRDKSGRPSGRFSAERPERSVSTLKIQRTEQGDSAVYLCASSPPGQEGGFNEQFFGPGTRLTVL.

The chain couples TRBV18 to TRBJ2-3, with TRBD2 matching 8 bases. Germline values: CDR1 KGHSH, CDR2 LQKENI. Trimming cost V 4 bases and J 1 base; bases outside gene matches: 7. The CDR3 totals 16 residues. The CDR3 DNA reads as TGTGCCAGCTCACTTCCCTCCGGGGGGGGCACAGATACGCAGTATTTT. Translating it yields CASSLPSGGGTDTQYF. Full variable domain (outside the CDR3, taken from reference TRBV18 and TRBJ2-3): NAGVMQNPRHLVRRRGQEARLRCSPMKGHSHVYWYRQLPEEGLKFMVYLQKENIIDESGMPKERFSAEFPKEGPSILRIQQVVRGDSAAYFCASSLPSGGGTDTQYFGPGTRLTVL.

The chain joins TRBV20-1 to TRBJ1-3; D remains ambiguous. V was shortened by 1 base and J by 0 bases, with 16 bases between the two germline ends. Germline V gives CDR1 DFQATT, CDR2 SNEGSKA (reference sequence). The length of the CDR3 is 17 residues. The CDR3 is CSARGPEGAYSGNTIYF. Here the CDR3 DNA reads TGCAGTGCTAGAGGGCCGGAGGGCGCCTACTCTGGAAACACCATATATTTT.

V gene TRBV12-3 or TRBV12-4 combines with J gene TRBJ2-5, with D uncertain. V was clipped by 6 bases and J by 5 bases, with 16 bases between them. The CDR3 covers 14 residues. CDR3 protein: CASSTDPLVETQYF. The CDR3, as DNA: TGTGCCAGCAGCACAGACCCCCTTGTCGAGACCCAGTACTTC.

The V gene is TRBV7-8, the J gene TRBJ2-3; unclear D gene. Trimming removed 1 base from V and 1 base from J, with 9 bases in between. From germline, CDR1 is SGHVS and CDR2 FQNEAQ. This CDR3 spans 15 amino acids. This chain's CDR3 is CASSLGVGGTDTQYF. The CDR3 coding sequence is TGTGCCAGCAGCTTAGGAGTAGGCGGCACAGATACGCAGTATTTT.

The rearrangement links TRBV20-1 to TRBJ1-1, with a weak D call TRBD1 (5 bases). Germline-derived CDR1 and CDR2 are DFQATT and SNEGSKA (reference sequence). This CDR3 has 13 amino acids. The V gene lost 4 bases and the J gene lost 4 bases, with 13 bases spanning the gap. The CDR3 nucleotides are TGCAGTGCTAAGGGGTGGATGGGCACTGAAGCTTTCTTT. It encodes CSAKGWMGTEAFF.

This clonotype was picked up a small number of times. The rearrangement uses TRBV11-2 and TRBJ2-1; 16 nucleotides align to TRBD2. The germline gives CDR1 SGHAT, CDR2 FQNNGV. V lost 2 bases to trimming and J lost 5 bases; unmatched junction nucleotides: 6. The CDR3 sequence is 18 residues long. The CDR3 region is CASSLRVGTSGRDNEQFF. The CDR3 region has the DNA TGTGCCAGCAGCTTACGGGTCGGGACTAGCGGGAGGGACAATGAGCAGTTCTTC.

V and J are TRBV14 and TRBJ1-2; TRBD1 might be the D (5 bases). CDR1 is SGHDN and CDR2 is FVKESK in the germline V gene. The CDR3 is made up of 14 amino acids. Trimming pared 6 bases from V and 4 bases from J, leaving 15 bases between. The CDR3 loop reads CASSPTGGIYGYTF. The CDR3 coding sequence is TGTGCCAGCAGTCCCACAGGTGGGATCTATGGCTACACCTTC.

This clonotype was seen repeatedly, ten times or more. This chain uses TRBV5-5 with TRBJ2-3; D is uncertain. Trimming took off 4 bases at V and 2 bases at J, with 8 bases between the two ends. The germline V gene encodes CDR1 SGHKS and CDR2 YYEKEE (reference sequence). This CDR3 is built from 13 residues. The CDR3 nucleotides are TGTGCCAGCAGCCCCGTGCACACAGATACGCAGTATTTT. Encoded protein: CASSPVHTDTQYF.

This clonotype has only a few counts. This chain connects TRBV3-1 to TRBJ2-6; D is unresolved. The CDR3 runs 14 residues. The germline V and J ends were trimmed by 5 bases and 4 bases, with 9 bases remaining between them. CDR1 is LGHDT and CDR2 is YNNKEL in the germline V gene (reference sequence). The CDR3 reads CASSYLGGANVLTF. The CDR3 DNA reads as TGTGCCAGCAGCTATCTTGGGGGGGCCAACGTCCTGACTTTC.

The chain carries TRBV6-5 and TRBJ2-5; 7 bases match TRBD1. CDR1 is MNHEY and CDR2 is SVGAGI in the germline V gene. With V trimmed by 2 bases and J by 5 bases, 8 bases remained unmatched. CDR3 length: 15 amino acids. CDR3 sequence: CASSYTTGVRETQYF. CDR3 nucleotides: TGTGCCAGCAGTTACACTACAGGGGTGCGCGAGACCCAGTACTTC.

This clonotype was observed a handful of times. V and J are TRBV5-1 and TRBJ1-1; no definite D call. V lost 2 bases and J lost 1, with 6 bases in between. The CDR3 runs 13 residues. Germline V gives CDR1 SGHRS, CDR2 YFSETQ. Here the CDR3 DNA reads TGCGCCAGCAGCTTTGAAGCGAACACTGAAGCTTTCTTT. It translates to CASSFEANTEAFF. Full variable domain (rest looked up from reference TRBV5-1 and TRBJ1-1): KAGVTQTPRYLIKTRGQQVTLSCSPISGHRSVSWYQQTPGQGLQFLFEYFSETQRNKGNFPGRFSGRQFSNSRSEMNVSTLELGDSALYLCASSFEANTEAFFGQGTRLTVV.

The V call is TRBV12-3 or TRBV12-4, the J call TRBJ2-3; D unresolved. This CDR3 is 15 amino acids long. V was cut by 0 bases and J by 3 bases, with 10 bases left in between. As DNA, the CDR3 is TGTGCCAGCAGTTTAGCTAACGGAACGACAGATACGCAGTATTTT. This encodes CASSLANGTTDTQYF.

The J gene is TRBJ2-3, the V gene TRBV15, with 9 bases identical to TRBD1. CDR1 LNHNV and CDR2 YYDKDF come from the germline V gene (reference sequence). The CDR3 spans 16 residues. With V trimmed by 4 bases and J by 5 bases, 10 bases remained unmatched. CDR3 DNA sequence: TGTGCCACCAGCACCCATCCCGGGACAGGGCTAGATACGCAGTATTTT. Protein sequence: CATSTHPGTGLDTQYF.

The rearrangement joins TRBV29-1 to TRBJ2-2; 7 bases align to TRBD2. Germline V gene lookup returns CDR1 SQVTM and CDR2 ANQGSEA. The CDR3 length is 15 residues. J gave up 1 base and V 6 bases, and 8 bases lay outside the gene matches. CDR3 coding DNA: TGCAGCGTGACCAAGACTAGCTTGAACACCGGGGAGCTGTTTTTT. Translated: CSVTKTSLNTGELFF.

The CDR3 sequence: CASSLLGQGMETQYF. Here the CDR3 DNA reads TGCGCCAGCAGCTTGCTGGGACAGGGGATGGAGACCCAGTACTTC. The chain has TRBV5-1 and TRBJ2-5; the match to TRBD1 covers 10 bases. V shed 1 base and J 5 bases; nucleotides not matched to a gene: 5. Germline CDR1 reads SGHRS; CDR2 reads YFSETQ. The CDR3 runs to 15 residues.

This clonotype was detected only a few times. This sequence joins TRBV29-1 and TRBJ2-3, with D unclear. The CDR3 length is 16 residues. In germline, CDR1 is SQVTM, CDR2 ANQGSEA. Trimming took 6 bases from V and 0 from J, leaving 19 bases between them. The CDR3 coding sequence is TGCAGCGTCCCGATCGAGGACGGAACTAGCACAGATACGCAGTATTTT. Translating it yields CSVPIEDGTSTDTQYF.

This clonotype appeared a few times. The V and J genes are TRBV27 and TRBJ2-5; D is unclear. Germline assignment: CDR1 MNHEY and CDR2 SMNVEV (reference sequence). CDR3 length equals 14 residues. V was trimmed by 3 bases and J by 2 bases, leaving 10 bases between them. CDR3 sequence: CASSFLDGQETQYF. Written as DNA, the CDR3 is TGTGCCAGCAGTTTTCTGGACGGACAAGAGACCCAGTACTTC.

This clonotype was observed many times. This sequence joins TRBV24-1 and TRBJ2-1; D remains ambiguous. Germline V gene data show CDR1 as KGHDR and CDR2 as SFDVKD. V dropped 3 bases and J dropped 4 bases, with 6 bases sitting between them. This CDR3 comprises 13 residues. The CDR3: CATSDTEYNEQFF. The CDR3 bases are TGTGCCACCAGTGATACCGAATACAATGAGCAGTTCTTC.